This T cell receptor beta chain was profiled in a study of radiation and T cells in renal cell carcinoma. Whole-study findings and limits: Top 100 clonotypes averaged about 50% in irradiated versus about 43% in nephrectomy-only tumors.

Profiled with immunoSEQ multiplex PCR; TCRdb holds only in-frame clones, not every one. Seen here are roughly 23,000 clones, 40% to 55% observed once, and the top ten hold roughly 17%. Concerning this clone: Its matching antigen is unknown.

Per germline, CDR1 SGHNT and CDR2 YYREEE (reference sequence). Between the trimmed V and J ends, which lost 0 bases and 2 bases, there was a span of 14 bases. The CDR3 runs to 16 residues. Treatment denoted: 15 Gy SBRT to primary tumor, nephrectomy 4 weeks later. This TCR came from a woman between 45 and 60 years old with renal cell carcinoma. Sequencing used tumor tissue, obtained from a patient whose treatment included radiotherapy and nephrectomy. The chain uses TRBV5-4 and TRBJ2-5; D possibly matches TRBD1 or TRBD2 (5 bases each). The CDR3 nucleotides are TGTGCCAGCAGCTTGGAACCGGGACGCCGGCAAGAGACCCAGTACTTC. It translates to CASSLEPGRRQETQYF. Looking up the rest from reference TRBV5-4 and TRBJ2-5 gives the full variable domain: ETGVTQSPTHLIKTRGQQVTLRCSSQSGHNTVSWYQQALGQGPQFIFQYYREEENGRGNFPPRFSGLQFPNYSSELNVNALELDDSALYLCASSLEPGRRQETQYFGPGTRLLVL.